This T cell receptor beta chain was captured in a study of blood T cell repertoires in COVID-19. Study in general: T cells, B-cell-depleted T cells, or PBMCs provided the cDNA or gDNA that served as material.

The protocol was immunoSEQ multiplex PCR, while the TCRdb copy is restricted to in-frame clones and leaves out a portion. This table holds 180,000 or so clones, about 80% found once. This receptor was taken from a human donor with acute or convalescent COVID-19. The donor label of this sample is uncertain. The sample consisted of peripheral blood.

CDR3 residues: CAWSNGGPGDEQFF. In DNA, the CDR3 is TGTGCCTGGAGTAACGGGGGGCCGGGGGATGAGCAGTTCTTC. V and J are TRBV30 and TRBJ2-1; D is perhaps TRBD2 (7 bases). The CDR3 has 14 amino acids. Per germline, CDR1 GTSNPN and CDR2 SVGIG (reference sequence). V was trimmed by 2 bases and J by 8 bases, leaving 16 bases between them.